Listed here are 2 T cell receptor beta chains from one sample, sequenced in a study of cytomegalovirus exposure and HLA in healthy donors. PCR employed 60 Vbeta and 13 Jbeta primers. Some clones are missing from TCRdb's copy, which holds only in-frame ones; the method was immunoSEQ multiplex PCR. This table holds 200,000 or so clones, more than 75% found once. Material for sequencing was PBMCs. All receptors derive from a man aged 25 to 45 in good health and CMV-seronegative.

This rearrangement joins TRBV27 to TRBJ2-5; D possibly corresponds to TRBD2 (5 bases). The J call is in doubt because the DNA end fits TRBJ2-7 better. Per the germline V gene, CDR1 is MNHEY and CDR2 is SMNVEV (reference sequence). CDR3 size: 15 residues. The CDR3 loop reads CASSLHPLERAEQYF. CDR3 nucleotides: TGTGCCAGCAGTCTACACCCACTGGAGAGGGCCGAGCAGTACTTC.

The rearrangement uses TRBV11-3 and TRBJ2-1, with 10 bases matching TRBD2. V gave up 1 base and J gave up 5 bases; unmatched junction bases: 5. CDR3 length equals 16 residues. The V gene's germline CDR1 is SGHNT and CDR2 YENEEA. CDR3: CASSLGLTSGHNEQFF. The CDR3 DNA sequence: TGTGCCAGCAGCTTAGGTCTGACTAGCGGGCACAATGAGCAGTTCTTC.